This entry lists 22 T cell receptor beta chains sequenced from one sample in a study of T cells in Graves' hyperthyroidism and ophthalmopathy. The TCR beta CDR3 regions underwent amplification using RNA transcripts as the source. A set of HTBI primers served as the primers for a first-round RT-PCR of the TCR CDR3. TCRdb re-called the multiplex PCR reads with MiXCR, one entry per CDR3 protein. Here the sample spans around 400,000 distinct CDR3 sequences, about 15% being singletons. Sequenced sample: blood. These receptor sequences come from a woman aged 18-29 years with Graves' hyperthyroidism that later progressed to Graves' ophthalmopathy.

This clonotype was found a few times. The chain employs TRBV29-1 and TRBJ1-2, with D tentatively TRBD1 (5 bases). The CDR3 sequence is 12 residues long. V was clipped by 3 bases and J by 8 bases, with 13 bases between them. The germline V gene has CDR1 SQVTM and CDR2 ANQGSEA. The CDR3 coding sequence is TGCAGCGTTGATCTAGGGGCTGGCGGCTACACCTTC. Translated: CSVDLGAGGYTF.

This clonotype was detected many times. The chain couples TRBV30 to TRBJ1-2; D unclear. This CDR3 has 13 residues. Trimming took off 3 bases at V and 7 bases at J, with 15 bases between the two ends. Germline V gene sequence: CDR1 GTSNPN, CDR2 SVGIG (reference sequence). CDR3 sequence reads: CAWSPSLTPGYTF. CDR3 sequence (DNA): TGTGCCTGGAGCCCAAGTCTAACTCCTGGCTACACCTTC. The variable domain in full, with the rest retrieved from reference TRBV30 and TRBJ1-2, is SQTIHQWPATLVQPVGSPLSLECTVEGTSNPNLYWYRQAAGRGLQLLFYSVGIGQISSEVPQNLSASRPQDRQFILSSKKLLLSDSGFYLCAWSPSLTPGYTFGSGTRLTVV.

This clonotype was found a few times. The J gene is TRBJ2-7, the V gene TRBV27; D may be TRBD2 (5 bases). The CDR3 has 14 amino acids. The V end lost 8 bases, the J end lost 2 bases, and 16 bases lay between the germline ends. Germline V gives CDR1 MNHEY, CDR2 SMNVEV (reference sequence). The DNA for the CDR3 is TGTGCCAGCCGTACGATCAGAGGGCCCTACGAGCAGTACTTC. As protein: CASRTIRGPYEQYF.

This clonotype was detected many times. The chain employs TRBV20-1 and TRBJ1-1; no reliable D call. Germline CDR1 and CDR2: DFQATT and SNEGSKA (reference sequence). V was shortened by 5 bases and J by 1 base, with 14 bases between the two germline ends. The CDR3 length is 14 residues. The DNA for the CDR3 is TGCAGTGCTGTAGAAGGAGGTGAGAACACTGAAGCTTTCTTT. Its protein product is CSAVEGGENTEAFF.

The CDR3 DNA sequence: TGTGCCAGCAGTTTAGCGGGAGGGCCGCATGGGTACGAGCAGTACTTC. Translated: CASSLAGGPHGYEQYF. V is TRBV2 and J is TRBJ2-7; 11 bases agree with TRBD2. The ends lost 5 bases at V and 4 bases at J; junction bases unmatched: 10. The CDR3 is 16 amino acids. CDR1 and CDR2 from the germline V gene are SNHLY and FYNNEI.

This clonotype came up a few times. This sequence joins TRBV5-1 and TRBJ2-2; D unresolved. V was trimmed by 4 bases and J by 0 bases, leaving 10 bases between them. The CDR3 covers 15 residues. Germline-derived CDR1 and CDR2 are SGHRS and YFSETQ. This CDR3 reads CASSPLDPNTGELFF. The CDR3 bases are TGCGCCAGCAGCCCCCTCGACCCGAACACCGGGGAGCTGTTTTTT.

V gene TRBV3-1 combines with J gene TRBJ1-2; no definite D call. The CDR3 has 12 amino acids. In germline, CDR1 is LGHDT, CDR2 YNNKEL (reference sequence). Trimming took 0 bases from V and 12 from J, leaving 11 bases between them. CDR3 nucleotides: TGTGCCAGCAGCCAAGATGGCGGCGGGAACACCTTC. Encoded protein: CASSQDGGGNTF.

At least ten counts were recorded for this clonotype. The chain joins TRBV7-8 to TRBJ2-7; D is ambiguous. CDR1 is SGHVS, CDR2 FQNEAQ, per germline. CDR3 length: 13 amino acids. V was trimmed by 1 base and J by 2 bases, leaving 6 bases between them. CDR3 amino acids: CASSLEAPYEQYF. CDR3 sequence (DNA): TGTGCCAGCAGCTTAGAGGCTCCCTACGAGCAGTACTTC. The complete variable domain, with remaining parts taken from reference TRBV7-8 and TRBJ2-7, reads GAGVSQSPRYKVAKRGQDVALRCDPISGHVSLFWYQQALGQGPEFLTYFQNEAQLDKSGLPSDRFFAERPEGSVSTLKIQRTQQEDSAVYLCASSLEAPYEQYFGPGTRLTVT.

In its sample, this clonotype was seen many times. CDR3 sequence reads: CSARDTRSIYNEQFF. The CDR3 nucleotides are TGCAGTGCTAGAGACACTAGAAGTATCTACAATGAGCAGTTCTTC. V and J are TRBV20-1 and TRBJ2-1, with D possibly matching TRBD2 (5 bases). Germline V gene sequence: CDR1 DFQATT, CDR2 SNEGSKA (reference sequence). CDR3 length equals 15 residues. Trimming pared 0 bases from V and 3 bases from J, leaving 12 bases between.

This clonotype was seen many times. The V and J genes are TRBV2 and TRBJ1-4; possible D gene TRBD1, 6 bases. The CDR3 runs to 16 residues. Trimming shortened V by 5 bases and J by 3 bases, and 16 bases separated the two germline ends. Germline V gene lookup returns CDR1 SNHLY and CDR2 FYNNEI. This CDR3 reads CASSQDSRAANEKLFF. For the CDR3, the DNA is TGTGCCAGCAGTCAGGACAGCCGCGCTGCTAATGAAAAACTGTTTTTT.

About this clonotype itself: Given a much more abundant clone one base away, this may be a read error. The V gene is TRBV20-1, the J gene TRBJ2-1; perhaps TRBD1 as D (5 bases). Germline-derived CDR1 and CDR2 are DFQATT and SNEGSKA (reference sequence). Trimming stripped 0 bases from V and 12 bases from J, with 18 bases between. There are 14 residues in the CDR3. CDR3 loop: CSARDPSRTTGQFF. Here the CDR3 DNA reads TGCAGTGCTAGAGATCCGTCACGAACTACAGGGCAGTTCTTC.

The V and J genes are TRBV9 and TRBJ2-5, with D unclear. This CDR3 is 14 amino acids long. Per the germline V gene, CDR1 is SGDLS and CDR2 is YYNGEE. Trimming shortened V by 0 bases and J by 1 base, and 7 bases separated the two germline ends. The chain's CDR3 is CASSVEGAQETQYF. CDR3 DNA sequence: TGTGCCAGCAGCGTAGAGGGCGCCCAAGAGACCCAGTACTTC.

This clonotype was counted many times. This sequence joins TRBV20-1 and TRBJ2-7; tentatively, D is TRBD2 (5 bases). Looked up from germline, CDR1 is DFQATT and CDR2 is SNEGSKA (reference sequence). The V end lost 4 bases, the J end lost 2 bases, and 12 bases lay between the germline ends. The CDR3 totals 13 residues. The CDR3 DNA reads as TGCAGTGCTACTAGCCGAGAACCCTACGAGCAGTACTTC. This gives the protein CSATSREPYEQYF.

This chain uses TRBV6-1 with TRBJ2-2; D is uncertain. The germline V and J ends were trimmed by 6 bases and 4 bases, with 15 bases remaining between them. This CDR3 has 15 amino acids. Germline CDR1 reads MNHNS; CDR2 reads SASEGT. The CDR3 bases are TGTGCCAGCAGGAGGTTAGCCGAAGGCACCGGGGAGCTGTTTTTT. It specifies CASRRLAEGTGELFF.

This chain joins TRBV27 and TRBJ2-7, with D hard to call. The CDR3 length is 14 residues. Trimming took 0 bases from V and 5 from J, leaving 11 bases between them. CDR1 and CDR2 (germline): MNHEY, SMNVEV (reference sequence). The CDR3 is CASSLSATGNEQYF. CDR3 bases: TGTGCCAGCAGTTTATCGGCGACGGGTAACGAGCAGTACTTC.

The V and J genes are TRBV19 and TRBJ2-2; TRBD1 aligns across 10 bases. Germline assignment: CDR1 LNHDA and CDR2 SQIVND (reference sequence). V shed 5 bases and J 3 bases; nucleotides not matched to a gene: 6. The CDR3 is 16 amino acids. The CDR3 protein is CASSLTGGADTGELFF. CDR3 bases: TGTGCCAGTAGTTTGACAGGGGGCGCGGACACCGGGGAGCTGTTTTTT.

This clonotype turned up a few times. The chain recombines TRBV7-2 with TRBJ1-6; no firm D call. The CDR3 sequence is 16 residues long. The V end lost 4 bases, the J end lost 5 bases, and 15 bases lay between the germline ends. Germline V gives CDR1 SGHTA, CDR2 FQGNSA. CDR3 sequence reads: CASSSRTGNNNSPLHF. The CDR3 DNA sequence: TGTGCCAGCAGCTCACGGACGGGAAATAATAATTCACCCCTCCACTTT.

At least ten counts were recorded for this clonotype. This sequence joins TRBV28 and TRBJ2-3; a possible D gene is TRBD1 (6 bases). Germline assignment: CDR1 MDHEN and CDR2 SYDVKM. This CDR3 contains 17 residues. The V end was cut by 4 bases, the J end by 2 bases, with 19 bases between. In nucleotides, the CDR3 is TGTGCCAGCAGTTCGGCTTGGACAGAAAATCCCACAGATACGCAGTATTTT. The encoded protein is CASSSAWTENPTDTQYF.

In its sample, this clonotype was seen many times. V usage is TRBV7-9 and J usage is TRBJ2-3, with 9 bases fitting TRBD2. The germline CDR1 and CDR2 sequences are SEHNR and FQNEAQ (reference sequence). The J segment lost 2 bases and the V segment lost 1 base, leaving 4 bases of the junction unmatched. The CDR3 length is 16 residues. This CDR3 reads CASSLGLADHTDTQYF. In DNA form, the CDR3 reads TGTGCCAGCAGCTTAGGACTAGCGGACCACACAGATACGCAGTATTTT.

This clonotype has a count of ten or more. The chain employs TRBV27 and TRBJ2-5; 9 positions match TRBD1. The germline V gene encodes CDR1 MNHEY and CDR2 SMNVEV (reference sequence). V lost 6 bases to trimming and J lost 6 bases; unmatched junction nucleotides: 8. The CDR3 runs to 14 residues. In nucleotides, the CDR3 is TGTGCCAGCAGCATAACAGGGGGCACCCAGACCCAGTACTTC. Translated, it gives CASSITGGTQTQYF.

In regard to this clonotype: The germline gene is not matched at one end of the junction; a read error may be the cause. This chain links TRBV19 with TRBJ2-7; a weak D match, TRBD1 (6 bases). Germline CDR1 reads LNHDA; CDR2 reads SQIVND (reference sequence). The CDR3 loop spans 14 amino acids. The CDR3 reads CASSPRTATYGQYF. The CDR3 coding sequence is TGTGCCAGTAGTCCCCGGACAGCCACCTACGGGCAGTACTTC.

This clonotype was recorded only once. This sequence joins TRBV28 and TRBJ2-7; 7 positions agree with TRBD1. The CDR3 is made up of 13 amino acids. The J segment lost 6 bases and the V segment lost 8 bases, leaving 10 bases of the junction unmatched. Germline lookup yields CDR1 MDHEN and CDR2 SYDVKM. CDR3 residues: CASGREKGAEQYF. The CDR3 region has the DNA TGTGCCAGCGGAAGGGAGAAGGGGGCCGAGCAGTACTTC.